This T cell receptor (beta chain) was captured in a study of cytomegalovirus exposure and HLA in healthy donors. General observations from the study: The study designated some 180 TCR beta chains cytomegalovirus-associated. Analyses of presence and absence presupposed an approximately uniform sequencing depth across donors.

With respect to this clone: The target antigen is unknown.

The study ran its PCR with 60 Vbeta and 13 Jbeta primers. Data came from immunoSEQ multiplex PCR; TCRdb stores just in-frame clones and leaves some out. Here the sample spans 120,000 or so clones, about 80% being singletons. J was trimmed by 4 bases and V by 5 bases; bases with no gene match: 10. CDR1 is LNHDA and CDR2 is SQIVND in the germline V gene (reference sequence). The CDR3 is 16 amino acids. Sequencing input: PBMCs. This receptor was taken from a man aged 25-40 years in good health and CMV-seropositive. The chain joins TRBV19 to TRBJ2-1, with 8 bases lining up with TRBD2. The CDR3 DNA reads as TGTGCCAGTAGTGCGAGGACTAGCCTAGAGTACAATGAGCAGTTCTTC. It translates to CASSARTSLEYNEQFF.